This record covers a single T cell receptor beta chain. Its antigen target is currently unknown. It has no much larger one-base neighbor in the sample; base qualities were not kept. The treatment or condition label, as the study defines it: over 15 received Ad26.COV2.S at low or high dose, single or two shots; roughly five received placebo; per-sample allocation not given. For vaccine and placebo recipients, the sequenced repertoires came from samples collected on day 63 after the first injection. Cohort 1b enrolled fewer than 30 adults aged 18-55 years at a single site in Boston, USA, between 29 July and 7 August 2020. Ad26.COV2.S was a replication-incompetent adenovirus type 26 vector expressing a prefusion-stabilized SARS-CoV-2 spike protein from the original Wuhan strain. The CDR3 measures 13 amino acids from cysteine to phenylalanine. Left in the record is the CDR3 DNA by itself, 39 bases read in frame from the first base. CDR1 and CDR2 were assigned from the germline V gene as LGHNA and YSLEER. The germline ends are 13 bases apart after V is trimmed by 0 bases and J by 11 bases.

The sample comes from a study of Ad26.COV2.S vaccination and SARS-CoV-2 variants (dated by TCRdb to the early 2020s). The study in broad terms: Vaccine-arm donors came from COV1001, a multicentre, randomized, double-blind, placebo-controlled phase I-IIa trial of Ad26.COV2.S in healthy adults. Ad26.COV2.S was administered intramuscularly at a dose of 5x10^10 or 1x10^11 viral particles, either as one shot or as two shots given 56 days apart. TCRbeta repertoire sequencing served as the tool for gauging how specific and how broad the SARS-CoV-2-reactive T cell receptors were following Ad26.COV2.S vaccination. The TCR-sequenced set comprised about 32 samples: around 20 Ad26.COV2.S vaccine recipients, 5 placebo recipients and 8 SARS-CoV-2 convalescent individuals. Participants in the trial were split at random into five groups of five each, receiving low-dose or high-dose Ad26.COV2.S once or twice, or else placebo on both occasions. Investigators did not know the trial group allocation while performing experiments and assessing outcomes. The investigation overall reported the following: After vaccination, spike-specific CD8+ and CD4+ T cell responses were reported to show substantial breadth. The study was not powered for comparison of responses between vaccine doses or regimens. Compared with placebo recipients, Ad26.COV2.S recipients showed higher spike-specific TCR breadth (P = 0.0014). Non-spike TCR breadth was comparable between vaccine and placebo recipients, consistent with the vaccine containing only spike. According to the authors, total T cell responses may have been underestimated by the TCR breadth and depth analyses.

The immunoSEQ Assay was used to sequence TCRbeta CDR3 regions. After extraction, genomic DNA underwent amplification by bias-controlled multiplex PCR, followed by high-throughput sequencing. Under the source paper's analysis protocol: To quantify the absolute abundance of every unique TCRbeta CDR3 region, sequences were collapsed and filtered. T cell fraction was estimated by normalizing TCRbeta template counts to usable DNA, which was measured by amplifying reference genes present in all nucleated cells. Repertoire TCRs were annotated as SARS-CoV-2-specific by exact matching of V gene, CDR3 amino acid sequence and J gene to a known reactive TCR set. The reference SARS-CoV-2 TCR set was derived from MIRA and filtered for enrichment in COVID-19-positive ImmuneCODE repertoires, a step that removed public or cross-reactive TCRs. Drawing on the MIRA antigens, annotated TCRs were analysed further at the level of specific ORF or position within ORF. Depth was the summed frequency of annotated unique rearrangements, while breadth was defined as annotated unique rearrangements over total unique productive rearrangements. Two-sided Wilcoxon rank-sum tests were used to compare TCR breadth between groups. Not all clones reach the TCRdb copy of this immuneACCESS table, which keeps in-frame sequences only. Checked studies attribute under half of the gap to unresolved V genes and leave the rest unexplained. V, J and clone size were drawn from that table, and D and trimming were deduced from the DNA. Here the sample has around 270,000 clones; roughly 89% occur a single time. Jointly, the top ten make up roughly 3% of the sample.

This specimen consisted of peripheral blood, obtained in a trial of Ad26.COV2.S vaccine versus placebo. The receptor chain draws on TRBV4-3 and TRBJ1-1; the best D guess is TRBD1, with 5 bases matching. This receptor was taken from a person between 18 and 65 years old who received the Ad26.COV2.S COVID-19 vaccine or a placebo. DNA sequence: TGCGCCAGCAGCCAAGATCTCGGGGCACCGGCTTTCTTT. It translates to CASSQDLGAPAFF.